The next 18 T cell receptor beta chains were all read from a single sample in a study of CD8+CD57+ T cells in acquired aplastic anemia. Genomic DNA was employed as the template in profiling TCR beta VDJ and CDR3. MiXCR, applied by TCRdb to the reads, yields one record per CDR3 protein. The sample holds 200,000 to 250,000 distinct CDR3 sequences; 34% are singletons and the top ten take around 1.1%. Sequencing was carried out using sorted CD4+, CD8+, or CD8+CD57+ T cells (not recorded which) from PBMCs. Source of these receptors: a human donor in good health, serving as a control.

This clonotype was counted ten times or more. The rearrangement links TRBV20-1 to TRBJ1-1, with D unresolved. The CDR3 runs 14 residues. V gave up 0 bases and J gave up 3 bases, with 11 bases separating them. Germline CDR1 reads DFQATT; CDR2 reads SNEGSKA (reference sequence). CDR3 sequence reads: CSARDPGGDTEAFF. The CDR3 DNA sequence: TGCAGTGCTAGAGATCCGGGTGGTGACACTGAAGCTTTCTTT.

V and J are TRBV4-1 and TRBJ2-3; D remains ambiguous. Deletions cut 2 bases from V and 6 bases from J, with 12 bases between. This CDR3 is 14 amino acids long. Germline V CDR1 and CDR2: MGHRA, YSYEKL. CDR3 coding DNA: TGCGCCAGCAGCCAACACCGCCGGTCGGATACGCAGTATTTT. Its translation: CASSQHRRSDTQYF.

The genes are TRBV15 and TRBJ1-4; the D is unclear. Looked up from germline, CDR1 is LNHNV and CDR2 is YYDKDF (reference sequence). The V end lost 1 base, the J end lost 8 bases, and 14 bases lay between the germline ends. This CDR3 is built from 15 residues. The CDR3: CATSRGNPLKEKLFF. CDR3 sequence (DNA): TGTGCCACCAGCAGAGGCAACCCTTTGAAGGAAAAACTGTTTTTT.

As for this clonotype: Germline and junction disagree at one end, which may indicate a read error. J is TRBJ1-2 and V is TRBV18; TRBD1 agrees at 9 bases. CDR3 size: 14 residues. Germline V lookup: CDR1 KGHSH, CDR2 LQKENI. CDR3 loop: CASSPQTGGGGYAF. The CDR3 nucleotides are TGTGCCAGCTCACCACAAACAGGGGGCGGTGGCTACGCCTTC.

This clonotype was counted at least ten times. The V gene is TRBV10-1, the J gene TRBJ2-3; no clear D. The CDR3 covers 13 residues. The ends were cut back, 0 bases at V and 6 bases at J, with 7 bases in the middle. Germline assignment: CDR1 WNHNN and CDR2 SYGVQD (reference sequence). The CDR3 spells CASSESPRDTQYF. DNA of the CDR3: TGCGCCAGCAGTGAGTCTCCCCGGGATACGCAGTATTTT.

In regard to this clonotype: Sequence at one end of the junction differs from germline and may be a read error. The V gene is TRBV10-3, the J gene TRBJ1-1; D unclear. The CDR3 extends over 14 amino acids. Per germline, CDR1 ENHRY and CDR2 SYGVKD. CDR3 DNA: TGTGCCAGCAGTTACGGATACGAAGCCACTGAAGCTTTCTTT. This gives the protein CASSYGYEATEAFF.

As concerns this clonotype: Just one base apart from a much larger clone, this may be a read error. The V and J genes are TRBV6-2 or TRBV6-3 and TRBJ2-7, with 8 bases lining up with TRBD1. Germline V CDR1 and CDR2: MNHEY, SVGEGT. The CDR3 covers 15 residues. The V and J ends lost 7 bases and 2 bases, in that order; junction bases with no gene match: 10. This CDR3 is CASIPSRDRTYEQYF. The DNA of the CDR3 is TGTGCCAGCATTCCTAGCCGGGACAGGACCTACGAGCAGTACTTC.

This clonotype appeared many times. V and J are TRBV2 and TRBJ1-2; D not resolved. V gave up 2 bases and J gave up 2 bases, with 3 bases separating them. Per germline, CDR1 SNHLY and CDR2 FYNNEI. This CDR3 is built from 12 residues. The CDR3 DNA is TGTGCCAGCAGTGAACGGAACTATGGCTACACCTTC. The encoded protein is CASSERNYGYTF.

This clonotype was observed many times. The chain employs TRBV5-8 and TRBJ1-5; TRBD1 might be the D (6 bases). Germline assignment: CDR1 SGHTS and CDR2 YDEGEE. The CDR3 is 15 residues long. Trimming pared 2 bases from V and 3 bases from J, leaving 12 bases between. CDR3 sequence (DNA): TGTGCCAGCAGCTTAGCAGGGGTGACCAATCAGCCCCAGCATTTT. Translation: CASSLAGVTNQPQHF.

As regards this clonotype: A much larger clone differs by one base, so this may be a read error. The V call is TRBV7-8, the J call TRBJ2-2; 7 nucleotides align to TRBD2. The CDR3 is 18 amino acids. V lost 7 bases, J lost 5 bases, and 19 bases stayed unmatched. Germline V lookup: CDR1 SGHVS, CDR2 FQNEAQ. The DNA for the CDR3 is TGTGCCAGCAACTCCAAGAGAAAGGGACTACAAAAGACCGGGGAGCTGTTTTTT. It codes for CASNSKRKGLQKTGELFF.

This clonotype was counted ten times or more. V and J are TRBV7-2 and TRBJ2-1; D gene uncertain. The CDR3 is made up of 15 amino acids. Germline loops: CDR1 SGHTA, CDR2 FQGNSA. V lost 6 bases to trimming and J lost 2 bases, with 14 bases between them. For the CDR3, the DNA is TGTGCCAGCAGTTATGGTCCTTTTGCCTACAATGAGCAGTTCTTC. Protein sequence: CASSYGPFAYNEQFF. Based on the CDR3 plus reference TRBV7-2 and TRBJ2-1, the full variable domain is GAGVSQSPSNKVTEKGKDVELRCDPISGHTALYWYRQSLGQGLEFLIYFQGNSAPDKSGLPSDRFSAERTGGSVSTLTIQRTQQEDSAVYLCASSYGPFAYNEQFFGPGTRLTVL.

In this sample, this clonotype turned up a few times. The chain links TRBV19 to TRBJ2-7; perhaps TRBD1 as D (6 bases). Trimming left V 4 bases short and J 5 bases short, with 9 bases between. Germline V gives CDR1 LNHDA, CDR2 SQIVND (reference sequence). This CDR3 spans 12 amino acids. CDR3 sequence: CASSTRQDEQYF. CDR3 DNA: TGTGCCAGTAGTACCAGACAGGACGAGCAGTACTTC.

Judged by abundance, this clonotype is medium-sized. The CDR3 reads CSVDSSTDTQYF. CDR3 sequence (DNA): TGCAGCGTTGACTCTAGCACAGATACGCAGTATTTT. The V and J genes are TRBV29-1 and TRBJ2-3; no clear D gene. V shed 3 bases and J shed 0 bases, with 4 bases lying between them. Germline CDR1 is SQVTM and CDR2 is ANQGSEA. The CDR3 is 12 residues long.

This clonotype was counted at least ten times. V is TRBV19 and J is TRBJ1-1, with unresolved D. The CDR3 is made up of 11 amino acids. V was shortened by 3 bases and J by 4 bases, with 3 bases between the two germline ends. Germline values: CDR1 LNHDA, CDR2 SQIVND (reference sequence). The CDR3 reads CASSIFTEAFF. DNA of the CDR3: TGTGCCAGTAGTATTTTCACTGAAGCTTTCTTT.

In its sample, this clonotype was seen a few times. The CDR3 nucleotides read TGTGCCAGCATGATACGGACAGCGTACAATGAGCAGTTCTTC. As protein: CASMIRTAYNEQFF. The rearrangement uses TRBV2 and TRBJ2-1, with D perhaps matching TRBD1 (6 bases). The CDR3 spans 14 residues. Germline assignment: CDR1 SNHLY and CDR2 FYNNEI. V lost 7 bases and J lost 4, with 14 bases in between. The full variable domain, its missing parts supplied by reference TRBV2 and TRBJ2-1, is EPEVTQTPSHQVTQMGQEVILRCVPISNHLYFYWYRQILGQKVEFLVSFYNNEISEKSEIFDDQFSVERPDGSNFTLKIRSTKLEDSAMYFCASMIRTAYNEQFFGPGTRLTVL.

Remarks on this clonotype: Since a much larger clone is just one base distant, this may be a read error. The gene calls are TRBV7-2 and TRBJ1-5; possibly TRBD1 for D (6 bases). Germline V CDR1 and CDR2: SGHTA, FQGNSA. The CDR3 runs 14 residues. Between the trimmed V and J ends, which lost 3 bases and 5 bases, there was a span of 11 bases. This CDR3 reads CASSLGAAYQPQHF. The CDR3 region has the DNA TGTGCCAGCAGCTTGGGGGCCGCCTATCAGCCCCAGCATTTT.

The sample holds a few counts of this clonotype. The chain links TRBV11-2 to TRBJ2-3; 14 bases align to TRBD2. Per the germline V gene, CDR1 is SGHAT and CDR2 is FQNNGV. CDR3 length equals 18 residues. Trimming at V came to 1 base and at J to 2 bases, leaving 5 bases not matched to a gene. In nucleotides, the CDR3 is TGTGCCAGCAGCTTAGGACTAGCGGGAGGGCGGCACACAGATACGCAGTATTTT. Its protein is CASSLGLAGGRHTDTQYF. Variable domain in full (rest from reference TRBV11-2 and TRBJ2-3): EAGVAQSPRYKIIEKRQSVAFWCNPISGHATLYWYQQILGQGPKLLIQFQNNGVVDDSQLPKDRFSAERLKGVDSTLKIQPAKLEDSAVYLCASSLGLAGGRHTDTQYFGPGTRLTVL.

This clonotype occurred a few times. The chain carries TRBV3-1 and TRBJ1-2, with 7 bases fitting TRBD1. Trimming cost V 2 bases and J 8 bases; bases outside gene matches: 5. The CDR3 length is 13 residues. Germline lookup yields CDR1 LGHDT and CDR2 YNNKEL (reference sequence). DNA for the CDR3: TGTGCCAGCAGCCAACAAACAGGGGTCGGCTACACCTTC. It encodes CASSQQTGVGYTF.